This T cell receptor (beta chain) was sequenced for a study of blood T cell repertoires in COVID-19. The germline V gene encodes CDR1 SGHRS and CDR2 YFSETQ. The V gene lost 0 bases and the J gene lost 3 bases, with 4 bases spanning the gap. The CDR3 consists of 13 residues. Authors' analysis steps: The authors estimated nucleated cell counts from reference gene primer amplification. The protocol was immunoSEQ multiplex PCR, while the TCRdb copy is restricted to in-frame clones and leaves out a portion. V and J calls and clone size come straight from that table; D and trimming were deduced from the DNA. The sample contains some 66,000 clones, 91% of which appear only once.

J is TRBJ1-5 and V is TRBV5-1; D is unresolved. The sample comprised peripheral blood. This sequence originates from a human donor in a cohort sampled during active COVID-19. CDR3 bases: TGCGCCAGCAGCTTGGATCTCAATCAGCCCCAGCATTTT. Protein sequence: CASSLDLNQPQHF.